These T cell receptor beta chains were read from a single sample in a study of blood T cells in healthy people across ages. MiXCR was run by TCRdb on the 5' RACE reads, yielding one entry per CDR3 protein. The table lists 700,000 to 900,000 distinct CDR3 sequences, approximately 24% of them singletons. In addition, the sample was reused for a study of T cells of mothers and their children.

The sequencing sample was made of blood. The receptors originated from a boy between 5 and 17 years old in good health. CDR3s include the opening cysteine and the closing phenylalanine or tryptophan. The D gene is left open where the match is weak. For some rows the clone size is stated as once, few or many, or as a class when expanded; others skip it.

j_call: TRBJ2-3; d_call: TRBD1; clone_size: -; v_call: TRBV7-2; cdr3_aa: CASSLRGGQGRDTQYF; cdr3_nt: TGTGCCAGCAGCTTACGGGGGGGACAGGGGAGAGATACGCAGTATTTT
j_call: TRBJ2-1; d_call: -; clone_size: -; v_call: TRBV20-1; cdr3_aa: CSASFRRTGTIYNEQFF; cdr3_nt: TGCAGTGCTAGTTTTCGACGTACCGGGACCATTTACAATGAGCAGTTCTTC
j_call: TRBJ1-6; d_call: -; clone_size: few; v_call: TRBV29-1; cdr3_aa: CSARSSYNSPLHF; cdr3_nt: TGCAGCGCCAGGAGCTCCTATAATTCACCCCTCCACTTT
j_call: TRBJ2-3; d_call: -; clone_size: once; v_call: TRBV6-5; cdr3_aa: CASSYSAHTDTQYF; cdr3_nt: TGTGCCAGCAGTTACTCAGCCCACACAGATACGCAGTATTTT
j_call: TRBJ2-1; d_call: TRBD2; clone_size: few; v_call: TRBV3-1; cdr3_aa: CASSQASGGAPWQFF; cdr3_nt: TGTGCCAGCAGCCAAGCTAGCGGGGGGGCCCCATGGCAGTTCTTC
j_call: TRBJ2-7; d_call: -; clone_size: -; v_call: TRBV4-2; cdr3_aa: CASSLDAIPGDLSYEQYF; cdr3_nt: TGTGCCAGCAGCCTGGATGCCATTCCGGGGGATCTCTCCTACGAGCAGTACTTC
j_call: TRBJ2-3; d_call: TRBD1; clone_size: -; v_call: TRBV3-1; cdr3_aa: CASSQDGTGVTDTQYF; cdr3_nt: TGTGCCAGCAGCCAAGATGGGACAGGGGTTACAGATACGCAGTATTTT
j_call: TRBJ1-4; d_call: -; clone_size: -; v_call: TRBV18; cdr3_aa: CASSPQGTTEKLFF; cdr3_nt: TGTGCCAGCTCACCTCAAGGGACGACTGAAAAACTGTTTTTT
j_call: TRBJ2-1; d_call: -; clone_size: -; v_call: TRBV5-5; cdr3_aa: CASSLVGQGYNEQFF; cdr3_nt: TGTGCCAGCAGCCTCGTAGGGCAGGGCTACAATGAGCAGTTCTTC
j_call: TRBJ2-5; d_call: -; clone_size: few; v_call: TRBV7-3; cdr3_aa: CASSTGTRETQYF; cdr3_nt: TGTGCCAGCAGCACCGGGACGCGAGAGACCCAGTACTTC
j_call: TRBJ2-5; d_call: -; clone_size: -; v_call: TRBV4-1; cdr3_aa: CASSQTQGRGRETQYF; cdr3_nt: TGCGCCAGCAGCCAGACCCAGGGGAGGGGCAGAGAGACCCAGTACTTC
j_call: TRBJ1-2; d_call: -; clone_size: few; v_call: TRBV14; cdr3_aa: CASSPNWGTSVYGYTF; cdr3_nt: TGTGCCAGCAGCCCCAACTGGGGCACTAGCGTCTATGGCTACACCTTC
j_call: TRBJ2-4; d_call: TRBD1; clone_size: few; v_call: TRBV20-1; cdr3_aa: CSAQTGGNIQYF; cdr3_nt: TGCAGTGCCCAGACAGGGGGAAACATTCAGTACTTC
j_call: TRBJ1-2; d_call: -; clone_size: -; v_call: TRBV4-2; cdr3_aa: CASSQELLQGGVRGGYTF; cdr3_nt: TGTGCCAGCAGCCAAGAATTATTACAGGGCGGTGTCAGGGGCGGCTACACCTTC
j_call: TRBJ2-4; d_call: -; clone_size: -; v_call: TRBV5-5; cdr3_aa: CASSLAPKYAGGNIQYF; cdr3_nt: TGTGCCAGCAGCTTGGCCCCCAAATATGCCGGCGGAAACATTCAGTACTTC
j_call: TRBJ1-6; d_call: -; clone_size: -; v_call: TRBV2; cdr3_aa: CASSWDGVNSPLHF; cdr3_nt: TGTGCCAGCAGTTGGGATGGGGTCAATTCACCCCTCCACTTT
j_call: TRBJ2-5; d_call: TRBD2; clone_size: -; v_call: TRBV9; cdr3_aa: CASSGVAGGPETQYF; cdr3_nt: TGTGCCAGCAGCGGAGTAGCGGGGGGGCCCGAGACCCAGTACTTC
j_call: TRBJ2-2; d_call: TRBD2; clone_size: few; v_call: TRBV29-1; cdr3_aa: CSVPPLAGANTGELFF; cdr3_nt: TGCAGCGTTCCTCCTTTAGCGGGGGCGAACACCGGGGAGCTGTTTTTT
j_call: TRBJ1-2; d_call: -; clone_size: few; v_call: TRBV20-1; cdr3_aa: CSAYNRVNYGYTF; cdr3_nt: TGCAGTGCTTATAACAGGGTTAACTATGGCTACACCTTC
j_call: TRBJ2-1; d_call: TRBD2; clone_size: -; v_call: TRBV3-1; cdr3_aa: CATNGGSYNEQFF; cdr3_nt: TGTGCAACCAACGGGGGGTCCTACAATGAGCAGTTCTTC
j_call: TRBJ1-1; d_call: -; clone_size: few; v_call: TRBV19; cdr3_aa: CASSIKGFTEAFF; cdr3_nt: TGTGCCAGTAGTATTAAGGGGTTCACTGAAGCTTTCTTT
j_call: TRBJ2-2; d_call: -; clone_size: many; v_call: TRBV20-1; cdr3_aa: CSARDLSAGVGIGELFF; cdr3_nt: TGCAGTGCTAGAGATCTCTCGGCAGGGGTCGGCATCGGGGAGCTGTTTTTT